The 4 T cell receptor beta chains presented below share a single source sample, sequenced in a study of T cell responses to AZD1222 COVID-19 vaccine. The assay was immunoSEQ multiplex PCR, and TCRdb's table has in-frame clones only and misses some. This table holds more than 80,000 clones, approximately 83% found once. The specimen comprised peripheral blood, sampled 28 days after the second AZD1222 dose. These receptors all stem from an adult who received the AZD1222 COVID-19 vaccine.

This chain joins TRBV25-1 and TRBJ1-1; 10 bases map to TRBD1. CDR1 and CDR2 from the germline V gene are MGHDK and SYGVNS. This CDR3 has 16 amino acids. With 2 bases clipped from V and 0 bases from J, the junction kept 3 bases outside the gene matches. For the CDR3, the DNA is TGTGCCAGCAGTGAAGACAGGGGGCTCGTGAACACTGAAGCTTTCTTT. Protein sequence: CASSEDRGLVNTEAFF. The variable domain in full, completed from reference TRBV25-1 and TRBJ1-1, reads EADIYQTPRYLVIGTGKKITLECSQTMGHDKMYWYQQDPGMELHLIHYSYGVNSTEKGDLSSESTVSRIRTEHFPLTLESARPSHTSQYLCASSEDRGLVNTEAFFGQGTRLTVV.

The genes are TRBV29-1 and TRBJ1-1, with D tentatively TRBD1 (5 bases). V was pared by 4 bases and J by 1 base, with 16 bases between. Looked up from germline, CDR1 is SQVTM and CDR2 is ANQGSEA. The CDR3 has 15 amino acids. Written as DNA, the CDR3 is TGCAGCGTTGCAATCTCGGGACCGAAGAACACTGAAGCTTTCTTT. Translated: CSVAISGPKNTEAFF.

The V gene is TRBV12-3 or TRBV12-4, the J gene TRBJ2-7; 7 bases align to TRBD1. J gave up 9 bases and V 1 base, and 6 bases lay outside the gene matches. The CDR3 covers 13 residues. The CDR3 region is CASSLGGGGRQYV. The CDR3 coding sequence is TGTGCCAGCAGTTTAGGAGGGGGCGGGCGGCAGTACGTC.

The CDR3 region is CASSPHDRDTQYF. The DNA of the CDR3 is TGTGCCAGCAGTCCGCATGACAGGGATACGCAGTATTTT. This chain uses TRBV28 with TRBJ2-3, with D perhaps TRBD1 (6 bases). From germline, CDR1 is MDHEN and CDR2 SYDVKM. Between the trimmed V and J ends, which lost 5 bases and 6 bases, there was a span of 12 bases. This CDR3 is built from 13 residues.